This T cell receptor (beta chain) came from a study of T-cell reconstitution after alpha-beta-depleted transplantation in children. Study observations and caveats: Reportedly, roughly two months post-transplant, alpha-beta T cells arose from several hundred expanded graft clones.

Trimming shortened V by 8 bases and J by 9 bases, and 10 bases separated the two germline ends. The CDR3 has 10 amino acids. Germline lookup yields CDR1 MDHEN and CDR2 SYDVKM. At least ten counts were recorded for this clonotype. Its antigen is not known. Preparing the TCRbeta library involved the use of unique molecular identifiers. TCRdb used MiXCR to reprocess the PCR reads, holding one entry per CDR3 protein. The repertoire holds roughly 240,000 distinct CDR3 sequences, with around 7.8% as singletons. Material: PBMCs, mostly from graft donor cells, obtained 180 days after TCRalphabeta/CD19-depleted stem cell transplant. This TCR derives from a male patient between 5 and 17 years old who had a stem cell transplant for acute lymphoblastic leukemia, so the T cells may come from the graft donor. This chain links TRBV28 with TRBJ1-2; tentatively, D is TRBD1 (5 bases). CDR3 sequence: CASGYRSYTF. CDR3 DNA sequence: TGTGCCAGCGGTTACAGGAGCTACACCTTC.